These 7 T cell receptor beta chains were all obtained from the same sample, sequenced in a study of OX40 agonist ivuxolimab in advanced cancers. The library relied on the immunoSEQ multiplex PCR assay. In its TCRdb copy, this immuneACCESS table keeps in-frame sequences only and misses some clones. Where compared with another copy, unresolved V genes explain less than half of these, and the others have no known cause. For this sample there are about 83,000 clones; over 75% appear just once. The ten most abundant clones make up roughly 0.7% of the sample. This specimen consisted of CD4+ or CD8+ T cells sorted from blood, obtained in a trial of the OX40 agonist ivuxolimab. The receptors were sampled from an adult with an advanced solid tumor such as melanoma, head and neck, liver or kidney cancer.

The chain has TRBV19 and TRBJ1-2; 7 positions agree with TRBD1. Germline-derived CDR1 and CDR2 are LNHDA and SQIVND (reference sequence). The CDR3 loop spans 17 amino acids. V dropped 5 bases and J dropped 0; count of bases not matched to a gene: 12. CDR3 amino acids: CASSLAGTDFTNYGYTF. The CDR3 DNA follows: TGTGCCAGTAGTTTGGCCGGGACAGACTTTACTAACTATGGCTACACCTTC.

V is TRBV30 and J is TRBJ1-2, with D hard to call. Germline V lookup: CDR1 GTSNPN, CDR2 SVGIG (reference sequence). V lost 3 bases and J 2 bases, leaving 10 bases between the germline ends. The CDR3 has 13 residues. The CDR3 spells CAWRTGYNYGYTF. CDR3 DNA: TGTGCCTGGAGAACTGGGTACAACTATGGCTACACCTTC.

This clone was detected only once. The chain joins TRBV27 to TRBJ1-2; TRBD1 aligns across 10 bases. The CDR3 sequence is 14 residues long. Germline loops: CDR1 MNHEY, CDR2 SMNVEV (reference sequence). Trimming took 8 bases from V and 5 from J; bases not matched to a gene: 8. In nucleotides, the CDR3 is TGTGCCAGCCGGGGACAGGGGATTTTTTATGGCTACACCTTC. It encodes CASRGQGIFYGYTF.

The genes are TRBV2 and TRBJ1-4; D unresolved. V lost 8 bases and J lost 4, with 14 bases in between. The V gene's germline CDR1 is SNHLY and CDR2 FYNNEI. This CDR3 has 14 residues. CDR3 sequence (DNA): TGTGCCAGCGTCGGACGACCCTATAATGAAAAACTGTTTTTT. Residues: CASVGRPYNEKLFF.

The rearrangement joins TRBV7-9 to TRBJ1-6; the match to TRBD1 covers 8 bases. V lost 5 bases to trimming and J lost 7 bases; unmatched junction nucleotides: 4. The germline V gene encodes CDR1 SEHNR and CDR2 FQNEAQ (reference sequence). The CDR3 has 14 residues. The CDR3 reads CASSLRDRNSPLHF. The CDR3 nucleotides read TGTGCCAGCAGCCTCCGGGACAGGAATTCACCCCTCCACTTT. Full variable domain (remainder filled in from reference TRBV7-9 and TRBJ1-6): DTGVSQNPRHKITKRGQNVTFRCDPISEHNRLYWYRQTLGQGPEFLTYFQNEAQLEKSRLLSDRFSAERPKGSFSTLEIQRTEQGDSAMYLCASSLRDRNSPLHFGNGTRLTVT.

CDR3 sequence reads: CASSARGYYEQYF. CDR3 nucleotides: TGTGCCAGCAGTGCCCGGGGGTACTACGAGCAGTACTTC. The gene calls are TRBV2 and TRBJ2-5, with D perhaps matching TRBD2 (6 bases). Near its end, the DNA agrees better with TRBJ2-7, so the J call may be wrong. CDR1 and CDR2 (germline): SNHLY, FYNNEI. This CDR3 spans 13 amino acids.

The chain recombines TRBV7-9 with TRBJ1-3; no clear D. The CDR3 spans 14 residues. Trimming removed 5 bases from V and 0 bases from J, with 8 bases in between. The germline V gene encodes CDR1 SEHNR and CDR2 FQNEAQ (reference sequence). The CDR3 is CASSPTASGNTIYF. CDR3 nucleotides: TGTGCCAGCAGCCCAACTGCCTCTGGAAACACCATATATTTT.